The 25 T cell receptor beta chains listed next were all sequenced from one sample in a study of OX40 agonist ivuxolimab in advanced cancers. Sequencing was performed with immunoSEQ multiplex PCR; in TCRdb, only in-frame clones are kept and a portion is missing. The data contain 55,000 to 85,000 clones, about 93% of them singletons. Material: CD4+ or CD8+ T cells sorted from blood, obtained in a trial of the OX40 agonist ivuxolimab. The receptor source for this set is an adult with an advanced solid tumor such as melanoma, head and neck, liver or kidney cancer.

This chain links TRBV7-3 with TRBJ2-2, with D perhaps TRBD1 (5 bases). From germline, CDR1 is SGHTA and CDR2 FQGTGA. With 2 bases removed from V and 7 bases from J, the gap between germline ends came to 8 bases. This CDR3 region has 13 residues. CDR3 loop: CASSLWGRGELFF. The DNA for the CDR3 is TGTGCCAGCAGCTTATGGGGCCGCGGGGAGCTGTTTTTT.

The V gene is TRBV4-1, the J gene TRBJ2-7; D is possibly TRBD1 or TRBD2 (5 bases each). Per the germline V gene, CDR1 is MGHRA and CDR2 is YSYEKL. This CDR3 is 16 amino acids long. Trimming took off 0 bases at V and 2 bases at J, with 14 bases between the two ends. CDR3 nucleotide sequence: TGCGCCAGCAGCCAAGATGGGGGTGGGTTAGCCTACGAGCAGTACTTC. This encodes CASSQDGGGLAYEQYF.

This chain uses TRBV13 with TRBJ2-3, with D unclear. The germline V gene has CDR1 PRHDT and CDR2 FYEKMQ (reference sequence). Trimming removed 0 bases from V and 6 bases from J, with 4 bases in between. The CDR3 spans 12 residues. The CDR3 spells CASSLGGDTQYF. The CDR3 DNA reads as TGTGCCAGCAGCTTAGGAGGGGATACGCAGTATTTT.

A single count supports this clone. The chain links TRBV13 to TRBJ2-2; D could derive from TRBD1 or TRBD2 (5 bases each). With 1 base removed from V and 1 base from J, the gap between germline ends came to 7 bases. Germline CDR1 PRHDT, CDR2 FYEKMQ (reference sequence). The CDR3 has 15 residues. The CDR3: CASSLVGGNTGELFF. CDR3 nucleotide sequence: TGTGCCAGCAGCTTAGTTGGGGGGAACACCGGGGAGCTGTTTTTT.

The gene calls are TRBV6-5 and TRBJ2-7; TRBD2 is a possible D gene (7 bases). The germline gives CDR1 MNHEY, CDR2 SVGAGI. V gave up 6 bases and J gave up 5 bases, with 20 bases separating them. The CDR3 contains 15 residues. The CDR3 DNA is TGTGCCAGCAGGCCCCTTTTGGGGGGGGCCAACGAGCAGTACTTC. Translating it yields CASRPLLGGANEQYF.

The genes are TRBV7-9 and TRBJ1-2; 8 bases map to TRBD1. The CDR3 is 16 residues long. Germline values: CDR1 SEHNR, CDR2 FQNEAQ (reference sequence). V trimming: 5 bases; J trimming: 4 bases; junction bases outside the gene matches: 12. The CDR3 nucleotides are TGTGCCAGCAGCCCCGGACAGGGTGGAGGGCTCTATGGCTACACCTTC. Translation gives CASSPGQGGGLYGYTF.

In nucleotides, the CDR3 is TGTGCCAGCAGCGTAGGGTCCGGGACACATTCCTACGAGCAGTACTTC. This codes for CASSVGSGTHSYEQYF. The V call is TRBV9, the J call TRBJ2-7; D is possibly TRBD1 (6 bases). V was clipped by 0 bases and J by 1 base, with 14 bases between them. CDR3 length equals 16 residues. The germline gives CDR1 SGDLS, CDR2 YYNGEE.

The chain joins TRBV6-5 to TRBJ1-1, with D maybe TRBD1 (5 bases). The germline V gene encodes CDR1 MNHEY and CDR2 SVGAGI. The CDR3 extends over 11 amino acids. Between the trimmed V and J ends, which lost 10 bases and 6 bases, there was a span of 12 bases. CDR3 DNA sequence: TGTGCCACACAAGGGGTGTCTGAAGCTTTCTTT. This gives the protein CATQGVSEAFF.

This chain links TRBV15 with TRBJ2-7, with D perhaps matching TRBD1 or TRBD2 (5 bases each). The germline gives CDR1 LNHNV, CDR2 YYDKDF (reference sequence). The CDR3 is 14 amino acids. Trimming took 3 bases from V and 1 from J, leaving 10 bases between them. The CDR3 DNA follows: TGTGCCACCAGCAGCAGGGACCTTTCCTACGAGCAGTACTTC. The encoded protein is CATSSRDLSYEQYF. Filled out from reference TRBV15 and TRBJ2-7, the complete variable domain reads DAMVIQNPRYQVTQFGKPVTLSCSQTLNHNVMYWYQQKSSQAPKLLFHYYDKDFNNEADTPDNFQSRRPNTSFCFLDIRSPGLGDTAMYLCATSSRDLSYEQYFGPGTRLTVT.

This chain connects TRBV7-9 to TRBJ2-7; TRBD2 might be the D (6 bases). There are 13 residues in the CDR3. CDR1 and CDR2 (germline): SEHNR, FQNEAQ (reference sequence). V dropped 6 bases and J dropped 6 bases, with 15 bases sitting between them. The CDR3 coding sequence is TGTGCCAGCAGGCGGGGCGAGGCGGGCGAGCAGTACTTC. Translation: CASRRGEAGEQYF.

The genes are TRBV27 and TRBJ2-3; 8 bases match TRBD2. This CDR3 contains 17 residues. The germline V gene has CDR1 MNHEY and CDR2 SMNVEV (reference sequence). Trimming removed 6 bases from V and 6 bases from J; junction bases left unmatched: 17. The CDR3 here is CASSHYPSAGGMDTQYF. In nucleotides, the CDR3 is TGTGCCAGCAGCCATTACCCTTCGGCGGGGGGTATGGATACGCAGTATTTT.

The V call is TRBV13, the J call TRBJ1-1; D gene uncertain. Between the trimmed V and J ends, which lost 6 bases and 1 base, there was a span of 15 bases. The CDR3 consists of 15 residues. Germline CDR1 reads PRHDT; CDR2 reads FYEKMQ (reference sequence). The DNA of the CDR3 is TGTGCCAGCAGTTTGGGTGAGGGAGGGAACACTGAAGCTTTCTTT. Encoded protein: CASSLGEGGNTEAFF.

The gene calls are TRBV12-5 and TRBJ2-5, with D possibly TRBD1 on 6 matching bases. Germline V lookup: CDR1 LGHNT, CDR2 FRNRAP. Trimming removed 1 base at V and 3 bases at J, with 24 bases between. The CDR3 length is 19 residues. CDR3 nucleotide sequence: TGTGCTAGTGGTTTGGGACTCTATCCCCCGGACAGCCTGGAAGAGACCCAGTACTTC. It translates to CASGLGLYPPDSLEETQYF.

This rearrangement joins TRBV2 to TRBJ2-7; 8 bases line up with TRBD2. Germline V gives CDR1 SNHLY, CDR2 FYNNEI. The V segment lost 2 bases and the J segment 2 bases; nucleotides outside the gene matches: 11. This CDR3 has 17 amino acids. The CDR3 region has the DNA TGTGCCAGCAGTGAAAGGGCTAGCGGGCCCCTAACCTACGAGCAGTACTTC. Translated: CASSERASGPLTYEQYF.

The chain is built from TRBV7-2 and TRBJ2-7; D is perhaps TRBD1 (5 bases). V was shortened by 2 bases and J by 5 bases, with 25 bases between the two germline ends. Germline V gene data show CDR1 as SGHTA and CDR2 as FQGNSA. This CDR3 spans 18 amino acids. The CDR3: CASSLPTSVQGLGNEQYF. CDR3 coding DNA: TGTGCCAGCAGCTTACCCACATCAGTTCAGGGTTTGGGCAACGAGCAGTACTTC. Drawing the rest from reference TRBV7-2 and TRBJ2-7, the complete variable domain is GAGVSQSPSNKVTEKGKDVELRCDPISGHTALYWYRQSLGQGLEFLIYFQGNSAPDKSGLPSDRFSAERTGGSVSTLTIQRTQQEDSAVYLCASSLPTSVQGLGNEQYFGPGTRLTVT.

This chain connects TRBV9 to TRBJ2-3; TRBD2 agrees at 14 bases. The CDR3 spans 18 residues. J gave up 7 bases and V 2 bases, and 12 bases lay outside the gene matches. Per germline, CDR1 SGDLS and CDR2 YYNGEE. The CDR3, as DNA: TGTGCCAGCAGCGTGACTAGCGGGGGGGCCGAAACTACAAATACGCAGTATTTT. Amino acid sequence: CASSVTSGGAETTNTQYF.

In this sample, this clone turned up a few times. The CDR3 reads CASSLNGFLEAFF. As DNA, the CDR3 is TGCGCCAGCAGCCTAAACGGATTCCTCGAAGCTTTCTTT. This sequence joins TRBV4-1 and TRBJ1-1; D ambiguous. The V gene's germline CDR1 is MGHRA and CDR2 YSYEKL. The CDR3 consists of 13 residues. Trimming removed 4 bases at V and 8 bases at J, with 14 bases between.

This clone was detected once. CDR3 DNA sequence: TGTGCCAGCAGCTTGGTTGGAGGACAACCTTACGAGCAGTACTTC. It specifies CASSLVGGQPYEQYF. The V gene is TRBV5-5, the J gene TRBJ2-7; the D call may be TRBD1 or TRBD2 (5 bases each). CDR1 is SGHKS and CDR2 is YYEKEE in the germline V gene (reference sequence). V lost 0 bases, J lost 4 bases, and 14 bases lay in between. This CDR3 region has 15 residues. Full variable domain (outside the CDR3, taken from reference TRBV5-5 and TRBJ2-7): DAGVTQSPTHLIKTRGQQVTLRCSPISGHKSVSWYQQVLGQGPQFIFQYYEKEERGRGNFPDRFSARQFPNYSSELNVNALLLGDSALYLCASSLVGGQPYEQYFGPGTRLTVT.

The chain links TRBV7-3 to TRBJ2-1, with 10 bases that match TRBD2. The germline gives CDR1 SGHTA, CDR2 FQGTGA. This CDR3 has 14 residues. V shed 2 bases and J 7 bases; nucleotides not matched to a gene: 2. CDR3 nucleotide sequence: TGTGCCAGCAGCTTATCGGGACTAGCGAATGAGCAGTTCTTC. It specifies CASSLSGLANEQFF.

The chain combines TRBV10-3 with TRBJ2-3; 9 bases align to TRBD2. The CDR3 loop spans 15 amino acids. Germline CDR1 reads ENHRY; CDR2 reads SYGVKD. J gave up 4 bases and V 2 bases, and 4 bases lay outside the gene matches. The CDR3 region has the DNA TGTGCCATCAGTGAGGGACTAGCGATCCCAGATACGCAGTATTTT. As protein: CAISEGLAIPDTQYF.

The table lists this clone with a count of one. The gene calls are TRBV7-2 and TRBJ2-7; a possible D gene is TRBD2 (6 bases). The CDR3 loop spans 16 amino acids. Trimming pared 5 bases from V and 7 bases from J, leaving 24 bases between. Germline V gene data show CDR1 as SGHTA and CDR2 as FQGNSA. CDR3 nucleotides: TGTGCCAGCAGCCACCAACCGGGGGACCTGCCCAGGGAGCAGTACTTC. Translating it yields CASSHQPGDLPREQYF. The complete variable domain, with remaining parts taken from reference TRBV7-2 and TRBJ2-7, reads GAGVSQSPSNKVTEKGKDVELRCDPISGHTALYWYRQSLGQGLEFLIYFQGNSAPDKSGLPSDRFSAERTGGSVSTLTIQRTQQEDSAVYLCASSHQPGDLPREQYFGPGTRLTVT.

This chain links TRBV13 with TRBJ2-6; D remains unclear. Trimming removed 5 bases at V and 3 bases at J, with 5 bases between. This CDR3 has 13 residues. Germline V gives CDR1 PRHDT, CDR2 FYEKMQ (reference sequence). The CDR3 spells CASSVGGANVLTF. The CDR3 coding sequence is TGTGCCAGCAGCGTGGGTGGGGCCAACGTCCTGACTTTC. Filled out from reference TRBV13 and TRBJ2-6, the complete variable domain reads AAGVIQSPRHLIKEKRETATLKCYPIPRHDTVYWYQQGPGQDPQFLISFYEKMQSDKGSIPDRFSAQQFSDYHSELNMSSLELGDSALYFCASSVGGANVLTFGAGSRLTVL.

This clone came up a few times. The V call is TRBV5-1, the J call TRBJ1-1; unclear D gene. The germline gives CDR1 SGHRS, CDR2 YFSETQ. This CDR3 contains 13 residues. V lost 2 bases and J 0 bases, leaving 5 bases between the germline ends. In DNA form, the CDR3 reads TGCGCCAGCAGCTTAGGAGTGAACACTGAAGCTTTCTTT. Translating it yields CASSLGVNTEAFF.

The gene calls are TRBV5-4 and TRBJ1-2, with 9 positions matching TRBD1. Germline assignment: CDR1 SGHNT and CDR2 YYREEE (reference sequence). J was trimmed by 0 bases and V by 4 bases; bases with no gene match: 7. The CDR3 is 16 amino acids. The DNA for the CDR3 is TGTGCCAGCAGCAACCGAGGACAGGGGACTAACTATGGCTACACCTTC. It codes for CASSNRGQGTNYGYTF.

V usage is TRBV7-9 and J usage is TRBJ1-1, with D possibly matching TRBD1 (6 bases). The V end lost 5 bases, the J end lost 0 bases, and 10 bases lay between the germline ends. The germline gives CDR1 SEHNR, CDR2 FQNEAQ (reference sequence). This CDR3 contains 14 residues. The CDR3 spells CASSPGTLNTEAFF. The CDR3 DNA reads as TGTGCCAGCAGCCCCGGGACATTGAACACTGAAGCTTTCTTT.